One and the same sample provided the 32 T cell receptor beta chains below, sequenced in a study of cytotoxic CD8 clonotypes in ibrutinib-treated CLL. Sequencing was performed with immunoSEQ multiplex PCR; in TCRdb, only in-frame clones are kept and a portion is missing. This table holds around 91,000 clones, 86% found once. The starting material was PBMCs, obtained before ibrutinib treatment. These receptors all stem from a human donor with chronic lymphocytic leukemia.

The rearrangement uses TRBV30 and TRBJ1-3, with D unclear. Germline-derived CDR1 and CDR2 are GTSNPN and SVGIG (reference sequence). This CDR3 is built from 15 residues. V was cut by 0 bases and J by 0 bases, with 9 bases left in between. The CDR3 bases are TGTGCCTGGAGTGTACCCGGGAACTCTGGAAACACCATATATTTT. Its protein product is CAWSVPGNSGNTIYF.

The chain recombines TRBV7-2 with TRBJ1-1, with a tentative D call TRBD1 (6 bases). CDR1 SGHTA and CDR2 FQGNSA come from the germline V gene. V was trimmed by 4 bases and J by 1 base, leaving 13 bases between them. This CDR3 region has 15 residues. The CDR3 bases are TGTGCCAGCAGCTATATAATGACAGGGAACACTGAAGCTTTCTTT. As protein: CASSYIMTGNTEAFF. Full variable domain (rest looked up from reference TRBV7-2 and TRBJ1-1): GAGVSQSPSNKVTEKGKDVELRCDPISGHTALYWYRQSLGQGLEFLIYFQGNSAPDKSGLPSDRFSAERTGGSVSTLTIQRTQQEDSAVYLCASSYIMTGNTEAFFGQGTRLTVV.

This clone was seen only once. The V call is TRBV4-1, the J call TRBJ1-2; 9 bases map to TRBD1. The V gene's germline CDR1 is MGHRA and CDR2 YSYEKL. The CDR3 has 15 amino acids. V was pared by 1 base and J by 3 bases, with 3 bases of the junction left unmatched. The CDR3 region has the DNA TGCGCCAGCAGCCAAGGGGACAGGGAAGACTATGGCTACACCTTC. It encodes CASSQGDREDYGYTF.

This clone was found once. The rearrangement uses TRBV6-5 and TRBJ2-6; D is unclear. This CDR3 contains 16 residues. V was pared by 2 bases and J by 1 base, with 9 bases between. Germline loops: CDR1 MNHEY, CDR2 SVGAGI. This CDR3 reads CASSYDTGSGANVLTF. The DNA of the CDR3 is TGTGCCAGCAGTTACGACACGGGTTCTGGGGCCAACGTCCTGACTTTC.

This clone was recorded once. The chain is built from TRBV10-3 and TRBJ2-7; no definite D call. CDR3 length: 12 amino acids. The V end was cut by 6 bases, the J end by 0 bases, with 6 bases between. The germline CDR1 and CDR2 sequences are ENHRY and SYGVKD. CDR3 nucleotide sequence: TGTGCCATCAGCGAGGCCTCCTACGAGCAGTACTTC. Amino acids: CAISEASYEQYF.

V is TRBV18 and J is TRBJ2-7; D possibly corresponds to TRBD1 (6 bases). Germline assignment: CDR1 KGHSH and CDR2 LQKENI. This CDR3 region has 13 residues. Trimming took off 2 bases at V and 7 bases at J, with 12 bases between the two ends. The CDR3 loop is CASSPNQGWEQYF. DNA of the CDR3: TGTGCCAGCTCACCAAATCAGGGGTGGGAGCAGTACTTC.

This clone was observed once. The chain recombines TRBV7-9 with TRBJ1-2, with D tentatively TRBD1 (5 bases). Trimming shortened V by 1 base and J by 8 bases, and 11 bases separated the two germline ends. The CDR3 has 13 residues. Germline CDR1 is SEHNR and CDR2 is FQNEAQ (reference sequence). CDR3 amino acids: CASSLGGAWGYTF. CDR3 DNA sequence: TGTGCCAGCAGCTTAGGCGGGGCCTGGGGCTACACCTTC.

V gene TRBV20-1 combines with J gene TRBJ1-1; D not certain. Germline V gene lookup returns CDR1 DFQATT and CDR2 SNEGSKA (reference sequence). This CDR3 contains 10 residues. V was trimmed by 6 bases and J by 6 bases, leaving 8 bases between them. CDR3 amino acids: CSATVAEAFF. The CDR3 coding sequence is TGCAGTGCCACCGTCGCTGAAGCTTTCTTT.

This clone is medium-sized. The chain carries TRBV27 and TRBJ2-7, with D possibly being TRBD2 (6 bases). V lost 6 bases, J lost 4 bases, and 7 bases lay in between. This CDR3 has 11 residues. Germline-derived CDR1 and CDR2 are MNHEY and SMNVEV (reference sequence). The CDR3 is CASSGGYEQYF. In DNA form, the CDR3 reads TGTGCCAGCAGCGGGGGATACGAGCAGTACTTC.

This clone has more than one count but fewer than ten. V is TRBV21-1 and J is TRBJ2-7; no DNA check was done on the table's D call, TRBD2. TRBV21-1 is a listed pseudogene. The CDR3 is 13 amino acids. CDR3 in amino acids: CASRLAGFYEQYF. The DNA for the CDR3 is TGTGCCAGCAGGCTAGCGGGATTCTACGAGCAGTACTTC.

Here the CDR3 reads CAIRQSRNTEAFF. The CDR3 DNA sequence: TGTGCCATTCGACAGAGTAGGAACACTGAAGCTTTCTTT. The chain carries TRBV10-3 and TRBJ1-1; TRBD1 might be the D (5 bases). The CDR3 is made up of 13 amino acids. Trimming stripped 9 bases from V and 1 base from J, with 12 bases between. Germline-derived CDR1 and CDR2 are ENHRY and SYGVKD.

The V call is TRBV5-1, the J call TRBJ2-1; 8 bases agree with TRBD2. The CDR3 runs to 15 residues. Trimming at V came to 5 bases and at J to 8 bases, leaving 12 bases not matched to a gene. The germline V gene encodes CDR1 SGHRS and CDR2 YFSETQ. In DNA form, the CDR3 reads TGCGCCAGCAGGGGGGAGCTAGCGGGCGTCGATGAGCAGTTCTTC. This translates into CASRGELAGVDEQFF.

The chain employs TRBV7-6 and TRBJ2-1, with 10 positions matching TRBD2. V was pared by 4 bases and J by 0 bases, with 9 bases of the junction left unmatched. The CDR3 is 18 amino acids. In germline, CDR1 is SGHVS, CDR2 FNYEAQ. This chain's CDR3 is CASSSIPTSGHSYNEQFF. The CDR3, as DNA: TGTGCCAGCAGCTCCATCCCGACTAGCGGGCACTCCTACAATGAGCAGTTCTTC.

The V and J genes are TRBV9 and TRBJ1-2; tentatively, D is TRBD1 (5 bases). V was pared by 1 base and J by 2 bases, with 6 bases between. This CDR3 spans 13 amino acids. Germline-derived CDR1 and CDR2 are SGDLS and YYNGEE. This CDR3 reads CASSVRGNYGYTF. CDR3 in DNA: TGTGCCAGCAGCGTACGGGGGAACTATGGCTACACCTTC.

DNA of the CDR3: TGCGCCAGCAGCTTGGGGAGCAGGGTGACGAACACTGAAGCTTTCTTT. Its protein product is CASSLGSRVTNTEAFF. The chain is built from TRBV5-1 and TRBJ1-1, with D possibly being TRBD1 (5 bases). V was trimmed by 0 bases and J by 1 base, leaving 13 bases between them. The CDR3 has 16 amino acids. Germline CDR1 SGHRS, CDR2 YFSETQ. The full variable domain, in which reference TRBV5-1 and TRBJ1-1 provide the parts outside the CDR3, is KAGVTQTPRYLIKTRGQQVTLSCSPISGHRSVSWYQQTPGQGLQFLFEYFSETQRNKGNFPGRFSGRQFSNSRSEMNVSTLELGDSALYLCASSLGSRVTNTEAFFGQGTRLTVV.

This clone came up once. The CDR3 reads CASSLAVATSYNEQFF. The CDR3 DNA is TGTGCCAGCAGCTTGGCGGTAGCGACCTCCTACAATGAGCAGTTCTTC. The genes are TRBV5-6 and TRBJ2-1; TRBD2 is a possible D gene (5 bases). The germline V gene has CDR1 SGHDT and CDR2 YYEEEE. The CDR3 totals 16 residues. The V gene lost 0 bases and the J gene lost 0 bases, with 10 bases spanning the gap.

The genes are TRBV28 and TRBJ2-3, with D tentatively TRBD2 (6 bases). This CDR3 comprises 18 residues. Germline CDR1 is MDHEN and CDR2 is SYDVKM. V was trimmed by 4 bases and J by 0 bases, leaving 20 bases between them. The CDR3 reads CASSSYPYSGLSTDTQYF. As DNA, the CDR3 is TGTGCCAGCAGTTCGTACCCCTATAGCGGCCTTAGCACAGATACGCAGTATTTT.

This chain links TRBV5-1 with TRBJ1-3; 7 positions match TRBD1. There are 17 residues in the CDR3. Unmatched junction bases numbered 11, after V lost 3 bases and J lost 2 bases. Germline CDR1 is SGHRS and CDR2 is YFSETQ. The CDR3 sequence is CASSSAGWQGAGNTIYF. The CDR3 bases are TGCGCCAGCAGCTCCGCAGGTTGGCAGGGGGCTGGAAACACCATATATTTT.

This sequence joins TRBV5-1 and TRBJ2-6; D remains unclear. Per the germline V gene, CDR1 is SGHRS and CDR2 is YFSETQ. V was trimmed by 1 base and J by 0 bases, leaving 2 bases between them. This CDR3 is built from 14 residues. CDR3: CASSLPSGANVLTF. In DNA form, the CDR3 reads TGCGCCAGCAGCTTGCCCTCTGGGGCCAACGTCCTGACTTTC.

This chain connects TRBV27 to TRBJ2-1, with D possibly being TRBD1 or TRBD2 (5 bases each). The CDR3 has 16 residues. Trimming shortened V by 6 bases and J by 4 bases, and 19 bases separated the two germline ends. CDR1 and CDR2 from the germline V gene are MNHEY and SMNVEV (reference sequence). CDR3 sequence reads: CASSQTLGVWYNEQFF. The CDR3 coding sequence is TGTGCCAGCAGCCAAACTCTGGGGGTTTGGTACAATGAGCAGTTCTTC.

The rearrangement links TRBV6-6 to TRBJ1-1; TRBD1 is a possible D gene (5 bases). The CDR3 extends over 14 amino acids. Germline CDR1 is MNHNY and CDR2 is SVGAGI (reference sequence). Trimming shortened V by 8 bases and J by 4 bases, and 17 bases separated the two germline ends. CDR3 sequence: CASFRAVGVTEAFF. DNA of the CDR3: TGTGCCAGCTTCCGAGCGGTAGGGGTCACTGAAGCTTTCTTT.

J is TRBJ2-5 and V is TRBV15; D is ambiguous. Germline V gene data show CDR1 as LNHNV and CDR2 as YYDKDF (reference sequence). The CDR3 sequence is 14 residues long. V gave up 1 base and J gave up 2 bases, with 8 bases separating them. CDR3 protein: CATSRGGEQETQYF. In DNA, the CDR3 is TGTGCCACCAGCAGAGGAGGAGAACAAGAGACCCAGTACTTC.

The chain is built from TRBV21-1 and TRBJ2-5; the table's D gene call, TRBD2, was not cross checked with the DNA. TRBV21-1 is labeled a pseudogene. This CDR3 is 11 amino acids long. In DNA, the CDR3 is TGTGCCAGCAGCATCGGAGAGACCCAGTACTTC. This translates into CASSIGETQYF.

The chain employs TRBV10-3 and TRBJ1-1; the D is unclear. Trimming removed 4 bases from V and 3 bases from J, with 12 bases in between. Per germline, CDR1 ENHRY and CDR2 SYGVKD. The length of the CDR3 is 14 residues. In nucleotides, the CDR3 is TGTGCCATCAGTGGGGTTGAGAGATACACTGAAGCTTTCTTT. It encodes CAISGVERYTEAFF.

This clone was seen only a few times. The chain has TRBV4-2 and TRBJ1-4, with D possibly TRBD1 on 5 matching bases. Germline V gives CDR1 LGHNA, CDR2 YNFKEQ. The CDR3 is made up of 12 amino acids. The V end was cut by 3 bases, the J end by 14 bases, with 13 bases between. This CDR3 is CASSQNRDALFF. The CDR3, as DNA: TGTGCCAGCAGCCAGAACCGGGACGCCCTGTTTTTT.

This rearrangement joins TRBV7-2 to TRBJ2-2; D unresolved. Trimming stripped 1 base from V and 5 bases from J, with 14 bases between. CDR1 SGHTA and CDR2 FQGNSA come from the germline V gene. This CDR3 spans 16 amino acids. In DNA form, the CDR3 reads TGTGCCAGCAGCTTAGTAGGGCTTGGGCGGACCGGGGAGCTGTTTTTT. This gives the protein CASSLVGLGRTGELFF.

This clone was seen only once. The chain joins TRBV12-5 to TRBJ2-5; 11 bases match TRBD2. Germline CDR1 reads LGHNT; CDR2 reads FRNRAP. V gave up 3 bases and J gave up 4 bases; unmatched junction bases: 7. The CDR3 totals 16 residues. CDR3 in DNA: TGTGCTAGTGGTTTTGGCGAGGGACTAGCGGTAGAGACCCAGTACTTC. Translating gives CASGFGEGLAVETQYF.

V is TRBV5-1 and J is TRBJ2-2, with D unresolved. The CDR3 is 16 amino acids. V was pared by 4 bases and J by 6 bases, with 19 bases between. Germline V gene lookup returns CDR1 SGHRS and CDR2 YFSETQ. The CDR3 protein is CASSPSSPESSGELFF. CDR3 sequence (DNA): TGCGCCAGCAGCCCCTCTTCCCCCGAGTCCTCCGGGGAGCTGTTTTTT.

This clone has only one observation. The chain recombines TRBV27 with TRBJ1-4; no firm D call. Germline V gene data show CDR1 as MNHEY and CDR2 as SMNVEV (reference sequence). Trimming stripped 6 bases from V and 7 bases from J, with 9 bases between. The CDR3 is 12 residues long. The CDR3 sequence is CASRTIGEKLFF. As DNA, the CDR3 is TGTGCCAGCAGGACAATTGGTGAAAAACTGTTTTTT.

CDR3 sequence (DNA): TGCGCCAGCAGCTTGACAGGAGTGAGCGGGGAGCTGTTTTTT. Translated, it gives CASSLTGVSGELFF. This chain connects TRBV5-1 to TRBJ2-2; D may be TRBD1 (5 bases). The germline V gene encodes CDR1 SGHRS and CDR2 YFSETQ. This CDR3 has 14 amino acids. V shed 1 base and J shed 7 bases, with 11 bases lying between them.

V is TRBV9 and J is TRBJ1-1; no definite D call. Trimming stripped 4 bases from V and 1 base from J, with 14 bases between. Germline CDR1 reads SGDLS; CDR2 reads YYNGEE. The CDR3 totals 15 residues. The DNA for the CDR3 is TGTGCCAGCAGCCCTCGTTTTTGGGAGAACACTGAAGCTTTCTTT. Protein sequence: CASSPRFWENTEAFF.

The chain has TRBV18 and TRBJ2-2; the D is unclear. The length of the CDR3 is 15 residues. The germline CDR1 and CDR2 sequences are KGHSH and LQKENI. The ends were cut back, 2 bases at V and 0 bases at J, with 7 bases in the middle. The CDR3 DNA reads TGTGCCAGCTCACCAGACGGATCGAACACCGGGGAGCTGTTTTTT. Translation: CASSPDGSNTGELFF. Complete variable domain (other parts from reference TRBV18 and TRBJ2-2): NAGVMQNPRHLVRRRGQEARLRCSPMKGHSHVYWYRQLPEEGLKFMVYLQKENIIDESGMPKERFSAEFPKEGPSILRIQQVVRGDSAAYFCASSPDGSNTGELFFGEGSRLTVL.